These 9 T cell receptor beta chains originate from one sample sequenced in a study of CD8+CD57+ T cells in acquired aplastic anemia. Genomic DNA constituted the template upon which TCR beta VDJ and CDR3 profiling was performed. TCRdb re-derived calls from the reads in MiXCR, one entry per CDR3 protein. Of roughly 300,000 distinct CDR3 sequences listed, 45% to 65% are singletons. Sequencing was carried out using sorted CD4+, CD8+, or CD8+CD57+ T cells (not recorded which) from PBMCs. These TCRs come from a human donor with severe aplastic anemia or a healthy control (not recorded which).

This chain uses TRBV9 with TRBJ1-1; D is undetermined. Trimming pared 5 bases from V and 8 bases from J, leaving 22 bases between. The CDR3 consists of 15 residues. In germline, CDR1 is SGDLS, CDR2 YYNGEE. The CDR3 loop is CASSSEAAGGLEAFF. CDR3 DNA sequence: TGTGCCAGCAGTTCGGAGGCAGCGGGAGGGTTAGAAGCTTTCTTT.

This clonotype was seen more than once but under ten times. The chain uses TRBV7-8 and TRBJ2-7; 7 bases map to TRBD1. The CDR3 has 15 amino acids. CDR1 and CDR2 (germline): SGHVS, FQNEAQ. V gave up 4 bases and J gave up 3 bases; unmatched junction bases: 9. In DNA, the CDR3 is TGTGCCAGCAGCTCCCGGGACAGACGTCACTACGAGCAGTACTTC. This sequence encodes CASSSRDRRHYEQYF.

This clonotype was observed a handful of times. The genes are TRBV10-2 and TRBJ2-7; tentatively, D is TRBD1 (6 bases). Deletions cut 7 bases from V and 0 bases from J, with 13 bases between. Germline V lookup: CDR1 WSHSY, CDR2 SAAADI. CDR3 length equals 14 residues. The DNA for the CDR3 is TGCGCCAGCATCCAGAGGGGGAGCTCCTACGAGCAGTACTTC. Translating gives CASIQRGSSYEQYF.

J is TRBJ2-1 and V is TRBV9, with D unclear. The CDR3 covers 10 residues. Germline V gives CDR1 SGDLS, CDR2 YYNGEE. V was shortened by 1 base and J by 9 bases, with 2 bases between the two germline ends. Written as DNA, the CDR3 is TGTGCCAGCAGCGTAACTGAGCAGTTCTTC. It specifies CASSVTEQFF.

V is TRBV11-3 and J is TRBJ2-5; D is perhaps TRBD1 or TRBD2 (5 bases each). V gave up 1 base and J gave up 7 bases, with 16 bases separating them. This CDR3 has 15 residues. Germline V CDR1 and CDR2: SGHNT, YENEEA. The CDR3 sequence is CASSLGGYQRGTQYF. CDR3 nucleotides: TGTGCCAGCAGCTTAGGAGGGTATCAGAGGGGGACCCAGTACTTC. Variable domain in full (rest from reference TRBV11-3 and TRBJ2-5): EAGVVQSPRYKIIEKKQPVAFWCNPISGHNTLYWYLQNLGQGPELLIRYENEEAVDDSQLPKDRFSAERLKGVDSTLKIQPAELGDSAVYLCASSLGGYQRGTQYFGPGTRLLVL.

This rearrangement joins TRBV7-6 to TRBJ2-7; 10 bases agree with TRBD1. The J segment lost 6 bases and the V segment lost 4 bases, leaving 12 bases of the junction unmatched. In germline, CDR1 is SGHVS, CDR2 FNYEAQ. This CDR3 has 16 amino acids. CDR3 amino acids: CASSSNQPGTGAEQYF. The CDR3, as DNA: TGTGCCAGCAGCTCGAACCAGCCCGGGACAGGGGCCGAGCAGTACTTC. The whole variable domain, remainder taken from reference TRBV7-6 and TRBJ2-7, is GAGVSQSPRYKVTKRGQDVALRCDPISGHVSLYWYRQALGQGPEFLTYFNYEAQQDKSGLPNDRFSAERPEGSISTLTIQRTEQRDSAMYRCASSSNQPGTGAEQYFGPGTRLTVT.

At least ten counts were recorded for this clonotype. The chain has TRBV2 and TRBJ2-3; 10 positions match TRBD2. The germline V gene encodes CDR1 SNHLY and CDR2 FYNNEI. Losses at the gene ends were 5 bases for V and 0 bases for J; bases not matched to a gene: 11. This CDR3 region has 18 residues. The CDR3, as DNA: TGTGCCAGCAGTTTTTTAGCGGGGGGTCTCTCTAGCACAGATACGCAGTATTTT. This gives the protein CASSFLAGGLSSTDTQYF.

This chain links TRBV7-6 with TRBJ2-5, with 14 bases matching TRBD2. The germline CDR1 and CDR2 sequences are SGHVS and FNYEAQ. The CDR3 length is 17 residues. V shed 0 bases, J shed 5 bases, and the junction held 5 bases outside the gene matches. The CDR3 nucleotides are TGTGCCAGCAGCTTAGCGGGGACTAGCGGGAGAGGGGAGACCCAGTACTTC. This encodes CASSLAGTSGRGETQYF.

This clonotype came up once. The genes are TRBV9 and TRBJ2-7, with 14 bases aligning to TRBD2. The CDR3 spans 18 residues. V lost 4 bases and J lost 3; bases outside the gene matches: 12. Germline V gives CDR1 SGDLS, CDR2 YYNGEE. The CDR3 here is CASSPGLAGGYRVYEQYF. The CDR3, as DNA: TGTGCCAGCAGCCCTGGACTAGCGGGAGGTTATCGGGTCTACGAGCAGTACTTC.